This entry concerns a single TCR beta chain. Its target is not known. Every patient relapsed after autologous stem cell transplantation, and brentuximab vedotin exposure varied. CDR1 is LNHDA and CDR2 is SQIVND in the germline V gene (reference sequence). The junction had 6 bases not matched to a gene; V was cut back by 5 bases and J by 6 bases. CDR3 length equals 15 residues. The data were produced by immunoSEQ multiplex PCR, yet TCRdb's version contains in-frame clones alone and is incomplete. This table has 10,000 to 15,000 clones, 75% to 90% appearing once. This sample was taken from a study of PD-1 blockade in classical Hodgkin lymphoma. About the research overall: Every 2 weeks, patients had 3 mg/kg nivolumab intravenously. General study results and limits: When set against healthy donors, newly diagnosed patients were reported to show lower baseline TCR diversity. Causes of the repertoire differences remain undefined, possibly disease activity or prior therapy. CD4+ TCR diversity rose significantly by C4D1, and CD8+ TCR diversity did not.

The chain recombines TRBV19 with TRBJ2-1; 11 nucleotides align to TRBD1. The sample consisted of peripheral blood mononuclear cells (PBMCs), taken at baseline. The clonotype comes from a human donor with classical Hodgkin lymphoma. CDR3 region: CASSGPGQGVNEQFF. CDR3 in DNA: TGTGCCAGTAGTGGGCCGGGACAGGGGGTCAATGAGCAGTTCTTC.